What follows are 32 T cell receptor beta chains derived from one specimen sequenced in a study of blood T cell repertoires in COVID-19. The method was immunoSEQ multiplex PCR; TCRdb's version includes in-frame clones alone and lacks a portion of them. This repertoire shows about 180,000 clones, around 86% found once; its top ten account for around 8%. The sequencing sample was made of peripheral blood. Receptor source: a woman aged 70-85 years with COVID-19, enrolled during active disease.

V usage is TRBV6-5 and J usage is TRBJ2-7, with no clear D. The CDR3 is 14 amino acids. CDR1 MNHEY and CDR2 SVGAGI come from the germline V gene. V was clipped by 6 bases and J by 4 bases, with 16 bases between them. For the CDR3, the DNA is TGTGCCAGCAGGGGCCTTCAAACGAAATACGAGCAGTACTTC. The encoded protein is CASRGLQTKYEQYF.

The rearrangement joins TRBV19 to TRBJ2-2; D may be TRBD1 (7 bases). The CDR3 has 18 residues. V was shortened by 2 bases and J by 1 base, with 17 bases between the two germline ends. Germline-derived CDR1 and CDR2 are LNHDA and SQIVND (reference sequence). The CDR3, as DNA: TGTGCCAGTAGTATAAACGGGGGTTACAGGGGGAACACCGGGGAGCTGTTTTTT. It yields the protein CASSINGGYRGNTGELFF.

The chain recombines TRBV6-5 with TRBJ2-5; 9 nucleotides agree with TRBD1. The ends lost 7 bases at V and 13 bases at J; junction bases unmatched: 10. The CDR3 length is 12 residues. Germline CDR1 is MNHEY and CDR2 is SVGAGI. The DNA of the CDR3 is TGTGCCAGCAATATCTGGGACAGGGATTTGTACTTC. It translates to CASNIWDRDLYF.

This rearrangement joins TRBV2 to TRBJ2-3; TRBD2 matches at 13 bases. CDR1 SNHLY and CDR2 FYNNEI come from the germline V gene. The CDR3 runs to 15 residues. Losses at the gene ends were 4 bases for V and 8 bases for J; bases not matched to a gene: 6. The CDR3 DNA sequence: TGTGCCAGCAGTGGAGGACTAGCGGGAGAGGGTACGCAGTATTTT. It codes for CASSGGLAGEGTQYF.

This clone has a single count. As DNA, the CDR3 is TGTGCCAGTAGTGCGGTACAGGGAACCGGGGAGCTGTTTTTT. This encodes CASSAVQGTGELFF. The chain carries TRBV19 and TRBJ2-2, with a possible D match to TRBD1 (6 bases). Germline-derived CDR1 and CDR2 are LNHDA and SQIVND (reference sequence). The CDR3 runs to 14 residues. V shed 5 bases and J shed 5 bases, with 12 bases lying between them.

This clone has just one count. The chain employs TRBV9 and TRBJ1-2; 7 nucleotides agree with TRBD1. J gave up 7 bases and V 3 bases, and 6 bases lay outside the gene matches. This CDR3 comprises 13 residues. CDR1 and CDR2 (germline): SGDLS, YYNGEE. As DNA, the CDR3 is TGTGCCAGCAGCGAGGGGGCGACTGGTGGCTACACCTTC. Translated: CASSEGATGGYTF.

The rearrangement uses TRBV7-9 and TRBJ2-5; possibly TRBD1 for D (6 bases). Germline-derived CDR1 and CDR2 are SEHNR and FQNEAQ (reference sequence). V was cut by 6 bases and J by 5 bases, with 16 bases left in between. The CDR3 is made up of 14 amino acids. The chain's CDR3 is CASSREWGPETQYF. CDR3 sequence (DNA): TGTGCCAGCAGTCGTGAATGGGGGCCGGAGACCCAGTACTTC.

The gene calls are TRBV24-1 and TRBJ2-2; tentative D call: TRBD2 (6 bases). The CDR3 covers 16 residues. Trimming removed 5 bases from V and 1 base from J, with 13 bases in between. The germline V gene has CDR1 KGHDR and CDR2 SFDVKD. CDR3 in DNA: TGTGCCACCAGTGTCGTGGGCGGGAAGAACACCGGGGAGCTGTTTTTT. It codes for CATSVVGGKNTGELFF.

The V gene is TRBV18, the J gene TRBJ2-2; 9 nucleotides match TRBD1. The junction had 11 bases not matched to a gene; V was cut back by 2 bases and J by 4 bases. Germline V CDR1 and CDR2: KGHSH, LQKENI. The CDR3 covers 18 residues. DNA of the CDR3: TGTGCCAGCTCACCAGTCATCGGTGGACAGGGGCCCACCGGGGAGCTGTTTTTT. Its protein product is CASSPVIGGQGPTGELFF.

The chain combines TRBV19 with TRBJ2-1; 8 nucleotides line up with TRBD2. CDR1 LNHDA and CDR2 SQIVND come from the germline V gene (reference sequence). This CDR3 is built from 19 residues. V was pared by 2 bases and J by 4 bases, with 16 bases of the junction left unmatched. The CDR3 spells CASSIPPSLAGRRYNEQFF. The CDR3 DNA reads as TGTGCCAGTAGTATACCCCCTTCTTTAGCGGGAAGGAGGTACAATGAGCAGTTCTTC.

The rearrangement uses TRBV28 and TRBJ2-7; possible D gene TRBD2, 5 bases. The CDR3 is 12 amino acids. V was pared by 6 bases and J by 4 bases, with 10 bases between. Germline V gene lookup returns CDR1 MDHEN and CDR2 SYDVKM. The CDR3 region has the DNA TGTGCCAGCAGGGAGGCCCCTTACGAGCAGTACTTC. Amino acid sequence: CASREAPYEQYF.

The chain carries TRBV28 and TRBJ2-1; D remains ambiguous. Germline values: CDR1 MDHEN, CDR2 SYDVKM. V lost 5 bases, J lost 5 bases, and 7 bases lay in between. This CDR3 region has 12 residues. The DNA of the CDR3 is TGTGCCAGCAGTCTCCAGAACAATGAGCAGTTCTTC. It translates to CASSLQNNEQFF.

This chain connects TRBV29-1 to TRBJ2-7; 10 bases are shared with TRBD1. The CDR3 has 12 amino acids. CDR1 and CDR2 from the germline V gene are SQVTM and ANQGSEA. V lost 7 bases, J lost 6 bases, and 6 bases stayed unmatched. CDR3 sequence reads: CSAGTGVGEQYF. CDR3 coding DNA: TGCAGCGCCGGGACAGGGGTAGGCGAGCAGTACTTC.

This chain connects TRBV19 to TRBJ2-5; 14 nucleotides align to TRBD2. The V gene's germline CDR1 is LNHDA and CDR2 SQIVND (reference sequence). The V and J ends lost 3 bases and 4 bases, in that order; junction bases with no gene match: 7. This CDR3 spans 17 amino acids. The CDR3 DNA reads as TGTGCCAGTAGTATTGGGACTAGCGGGGGCGGCACAGAGACCCAGTACTTC. It is translated as CASSIGTSGGGTETQYF.

V usage is TRBV5-1 and J usage is TRBJ2-7; 10 positions match TRBD1. The V segment lost 3 bases and the J segment 1 base; nucleotides outside the gene matches: 7. The CDR3 has 16 residues. Germline loops: CDR1 SGHRS, CDR2 YFSETQ. CDR3: CASSSTGGSGSYEQYF. CDR3 coding DNA: TGCGCCAGCAGCTCGACAGGGGGCAGCGGATCCTACGAGCAGTACTTC.

The chain recombines TRBV5-1 with TRBJ2-2; a possible D gene is TRBD1 (5 bases). This CDR3 has 15 amino acids. Germline values: CDR1 SGHRS, CDR2 YFSETQ. Between the trimmed V and J ends, which lost 0 bases and 2 bases, there was a span of 8 bases. The CDR3 nucleotides are TGCGCCAGCAGCTTGGGACAGACAAACACCGGGGAGCTGTTTTTT. This translates into CASSLGQTNTGELFF. The variable domain in full, with the rest retrieved from reference TRBV5-1 and TRBJ2-2, is KAGVTQTPRYLIKTRGQQVTLSCSPISGHRSVSWYQQTPGQGLQFLFEYFSETQRNKGNFPGRFSGRQFSNSRSEMNVSTLELGDSALYLCASSLGQTNTGELFFGEGSRLTVL.

The rearrangement joins TRBV20-1 to TRBJ1-2; D not resolved. Trimming stripped 3 bases from V and 9 bases from J, with 20 bases between. Germline V gene lookup returns CDR1 DFQATT and CDR2 SNEGSKA (reference sequence). The CDR3 spans 14 residues. The CDR3 reads CSASALNSGKSYTF. CDR3 bases: TGCAGTGCTAGTGCCCTTAATTCCGGGAAGAGCTACACCTTC.

The genes are TRBV7-2 and TRBJ2-7; D is unresolved. The CDR3 totals 13 residues. Trimming shortened V by 3 bases and J by 5 bases, and 11 bases separated the two germline ends. From germline, CDR1 is SGHTA and CDR2 FQGNSA. The CDR3 DNA reads as TGTGCCAGCAGCTTCTCTCCGGGTGACGAGCAGTACTTC. Amino acid sequence: CASSFSPGDEQYF.

This clone was detected only a few times. The V gene is TRBV18, the J gene TRBJ1-5; tentatively, D is TRBD1 (6 bases). Germline loops: CDR1 KGHSH, CDR2 LQKENI. The ends were cut back, 6 bases at V and 0 bases at J, with 12 bases in the middle. The length of the CDR3 is 15 residues. CDR3 DNA sequence: TGTGCCAGCTCGCAGGGGCTCAATAGCAATCAGCCCCAGCATTTT. It is translated as CASSQGLNSNQPQHF.

This clone was counted a few times. The chain combines TRBV5-1 with TRBJ2-7; 12 nucleotides line up with TRBD2. Germline lookup yields CDR1 SGHRS and CDR2 YFSETQ. The V segment lost 4 bases and the J segment 0 bases; nucleotides outside the gene matches: 8. CDR3 length: 17 residues. This CDR3 is CASSPPGLAGVSYEQYF. The CDR3 DNA sequence: TGCGCCAGCAGCCCCCCGGGACTAGCGGGTGTCTCCTACGAGCAGTACTTC.

The V call is TRBV5-1, the J call TRBJ2-3; TRBD1 might be the D (6 bases). Germline V gene data show CDR1 as SGHRS and CDR2 as YFSETQ. The CDR3 has 15 residues. Deletions cut 2 bases from V and 2 bases from J, with 12 bases between. CDR3 in amino acids: CASSLGQSHTDTQYF. In DNA form, the CDR3 reads TGCGCCAGCAGCTTAGGACAGAGTCACACAGATACGCAGTATTTT. Supplemented by reference TRBV5-1 and TRBJ2-3, the full variable domain reads KAGVTQTPRYLIKTRGQQVTLSCSPISGHRSVSWYQQTPGQGLQFLFEYFSETQRNKGNFPGRFSGRQFSNSRSEMNVSTLELGDSALYLCASSLGQSHTDTQYFGPGTRLTVL.

The sample holds a few counts of this clone. The chain joins TRBV5-6 to TRBJ2-5; D remains ambiguous. The CDR3 length is 14 residues. CDR1 is SGHDT and CDR2 is YYEEEE in the germline V gene. V lost 5 bases and J lost 5, with 16 bases in between. CDR3 protein: CASRNPGVWETQYF. For the CDR3, the DNA is TGTGCCAGCAGGAACCCCGGTGTGTGGGAGACCCAGTACTTC.

V usage is TRBV5-6 and J usage is TRBJ2-5; TRBD2 aligns across 9 bases. The CDR3 contains 15 residues. The germline gives CDR1 SGHDT, CDR2 YYEEEE. The V segment lost 1 base and the J segment 1 base; nucleotides outside the gene matches: 2. The CDR3 loop reads CASSLWREGQETQYF. DNA of the CDR3: TGTGCCAGCAGCTTGTGGCGGGAGGGCCAAGAGACCCAGTACTTC.

The V call is TRBV5-1, the J call TRBJ2-5, with D hard to call. Trimming left V 0 bases short and J 2 bases short, with 8 bases between. This CDR3 region has 14 residues. Germline CDR1 is SGHRS and CDR2 is YFSETQ. The chain's CDR3 is CASSLGNGQETQYF. The CDR3, as DNA: TGCGCCAGCAGCTTGGGGAACGGGCAAGAGACCCAGTACTTC.

The V and J genes are TRBV4-1 and TRBJ2-4; D is possibly TRBD2 (5 bases). Germline CDR1 and CDR2: MGHRA and YSYEKL. The V and J ends lost 3 bases and 0 bases respectively, with 15 bases between them. The CDR3 length is 17 residues. CDR3 amino acids: CASSQSGTVLAKNIQYF. The CDR3 coding sequence is TGCGCCAGCAGCCAGAGCGGAACCGTGCTAGCCAAAAACATTCAGTACTTC.

The rearrangement joins TRBV2 to TRBJ2-7; D may be TRBD1 (6 bases). The CDR3 consists of 14 residues. Looked up from germline, CDR1 is SNHLY and CDR2 is FYNNEI. The ends were cut back, 6 bases at V and 4 bases at J, with 16 bases in the middle. CDR3 coding DNA: TGTGCCAGCAGCCTACAGGGTGGGGGATACGAGCAGTACTTC. Translation: CASSLQGGGYEQYF.

The rearrangement joins TRBV6-5 to TRBJ2-1; TRBD2 is a possible D gene (5 bases). V lost 8 bases and J lost 4, with 12 bases in between. Germline V gene sequence: CDR1 MNHEY, CDR2 SVGAGI. CDR3 length: 13 residues. The CDR3 DNA reads TGTGCCAGCGGACTGCCTTCTTACAATGAGCAGTTCTTC. Translating it yields CASGLPSYNEQFF.

The gene calls are TRBV5-8 and TRBJ2-2; no clear D gene. Deletions cut 4 bases from V and 4 bases from J, with 2 bases between. In germline, CDR1 is SGHTS, CDR2 YDEGEE. The CDR3 has 11 residues. The CDR3 DNA follows: TGTGCCAGCAGCCGCACCGGGGAGCTGTTTTTT. Its translation is CASSRTGELFF.

The CDR3 nucleotides are TGTGCCAGCAGCTTCTCCTTCGCAGATACGCAGTATTTT. Translation gives CASSFSFADTQYF. The J gene is TRBJ2-3, the V gene TRBV7-9; D unresolved. CDR1 SEHNR and CDR2 FQNEAQ come from the germline V gene (reference sequence). Trimming left V 3 bases short and J 4 bases short, with 8 bases between. The CDR3 loop spans 13 amino acids.

This chain connects TRBV14 to TRBJ1-4; the D gene is possibly TRBD1 (5 bases). The CDR3 length is 17 residues. V gave up 0 bases and J gave up 7 bases, with 18 bases separating them. From germline, CDR1 is SGHDN and CDR2 FVKESK. The CDR3 DNA follows: TGTGCCAGCAGCCAAGAACCCCGAGGTGCCGGGGGTGAAAAACTGTTTTTT. Translation gives CASSQEPRGAGGEKLFF.

The genes are TRBV12-3 or TRBV12-4 and TRBJ2-5; D is uncertain. V dropped 1 base and J dropped 5 bases, with 5 bases sitting between them. The CDR3 extends over 12 amino acids. In DNA, the CDR3 is TGTGCCAGCAGTTTAGAGGAGGAGACCCAGTACTTC. It is translated as CASSLEEETQYF.

The chain combines TRBV18 with TRBJ1-2, with D unresolved. Trimming left V 4 bases short and J 4 bases short, with 13 bases between. Germline CDR1 and CDR2: KGHSH and LQKENI. The CDR3 runs to 14 residues. CDR3 in amino acids: CASSHSDTGYGYTF. The CDR3 DNA reads TGTGCCAGCTCACATTCTGATACCGGCTATGGCTACACCTTC. The whole variable domain, remainder taken from reference TRBV18 and TRBJ1-2, is NAGVMQNPRHLVRRRGQEARLRCSPMKGHSHVYWYRQLPEEGLKFMVYLQKENIIDESGMPKERFSAEFPKEGPSILRIQQVVRGDSAAYFCASSHSDTGYGYTFGSGTRLTVV.